A single T cell receptor beta chain is shown here with its context. The antigen it recognizes is unknown. No base quality information exists; no much larger clone differs at one position. The cohort comprised more than 550 healthy bone marrow donors. At the time of sampling, all cohort members were nominally healthy, though unrecorded immune exposures were likely present. The donor tested CMV seropositive and was one of the 289 seropositive cohort members. Every donor gave a peripheral blood sample, and the peripheral blood mononuclear cells from that sample were used for TCR beta sequencing. The Qiagen DNeasy Blood Extraction Kit was used to extract genomic DNA from the blood cell samples. The entry originates in a study of cytomegalovirus exposure and HLA in healthy donors (dated by TCRdb to 2015 to 2018). About the study as a whole: An earlier analysis of approximately 600 of the donors reported roughly 300 Gb of sequence data and more than 90 million unique TCR beta sequences from roughly 200 million T cells. Approximately 310 gigabases of sequencing data and approximately 85 million unique TCR sequences were included in an early release covering about 700 HLA-typed donors. Of the approximately 400 genotyped donors, approximately 83% fell in the genetic ancestry cluster associated with self-reported Caucasian donors. The study aimed to test whether signatures of past pathogen exposure could be identified by cataloging public T cell receptors. The T cell repertoires of roughly 660 subjects were profiled by immunosequencing and related to cytomegalovirus serostatus. In addition to the first cohort of 650 to 750 subjects, a separate validation cohort of 130 or so different subjects was used. High-throughput TCR immunosequencing, statistical association of individual TCRs with disease status, and machine learning were combined to predict cytomegalovirus infection status. A later analysis re-examined previously published TCR beta repertoires from more than 600 donors and added high-resolution HLA genotyping to investigate patterns of TCR occurrence. Rather than drawing on any new phenotypic data, the later analysis identified candidate immune exposures from TCR beta sequences and the way those sequences occurred across donors. An earlier analysis of around 580 of the donors used high-throughput TCR beta sequencing to judge whether each TCR beta V gene segment behaved as functional or pseudogenic. Donor age, sex, ethnicity and CMV serostatus were compiled alongside the repertoire data. A later genetic analysis took genome-wide SNP genotypes for about three fifths of the roughly 700 donors and used that subset as a discovery cohort. All discovery cohort repertoires had been generated on a single sequencing platform. Both class I and class II loci were covered by HLA typing, at four-digit resolution. Typing coverage varied by locus: about 620-640 donors for A, B, C, DRB1 and DQB1; around 560 for DQA1; approximately 610 for DPA1; roughly 450 for DPB1. Several DR-DQ haplotypes were handled as single units for association and clustering because linkage in the cohort was strong. Across under 500 genotyped donors of the cohort, an average of approximately 240,000 unique TCR beta nucleotide sequences per donor were sequenced, and roughly a sixth of those sequences were non-productive. Points the paper makes about the study in general: Linkage disequilibrium might explain the correlated functional status among segregating V segments, but an unknown experimental factor could not be excluded. In a later analysis, several top co-occurrence clusters were reported to appear linked to parvovirus B19, influenza, CMV and Epstein-Barr virus. Cytomegalovirus status was reported to be diagnosed by the classifier with high specificity and sensitivity in both the original and validation cohorts. The cohort was sequenced for TCR beta chains only, and without alpha or paired-chain data the features that could be detected were limited. According to a later analysis, TCR association rates differed among HLA loci, with DRB1 alleles showing the most associated TCRs and HLA-C alleles showing the fewest. Because HLA typing was missing for some donors at each locus, association tests included only the typed subset. The 87-base-pair reads could not distinguish some IMGT-functional V segments, including TRBV6-2 and TRBV6-3, so those segments were excluded. According to the authors, the approach could potentially be generalized to other disease states and immunological phenotypes. The only immune exposure information available for the cohort was CMV serostatus. A total of some 180 TCR beta chains were listed by the study as associated with cytomegalovirus. In a later genetic analysis, a missense DCLRE1C variant was associated with V-gene and J-gene trimming of TCR beta chains, and the association was replicated in an independent cohort. A later analysis found that most CMV-associated TCR beta chains appeared HLA-restricted, with HLA associations seemingly driven largely by CMV exposure. In an earlier analysis of fewer than 750 of the donors, most TCR beta V segments were observed in productive rearrangements about 90% or about 30% of the time, broadly matching IMGT annotations. Sequencing depth was assumed to be roughly uniform across donors in the presence/absence analyses, though that assumption may not hold. At a false discovery rate of 0.05, a later analysis linked under 20,000 TCR beta sequences to specific HLA alleles. A further reported finding was that TCR beta sequences accurately predicted the HLA-A and HLA-B alleles for most subjects in the first cohort. When HLA alleles, especially DR and DQ, strongly co-occurred, TCR associations were difficult to assign to individual alleles. While some public TCRs were present in many individuals, most TCR sequences turned up only very rarely across donors. The sequencing pipeline was judged likely to have produced a cluster of highly shared sequence variants as a technical artifact. Seventeen rarely observed V segments, including chromosome 9 orphons, were excluded from the earlier analysis of approximately 500 of the donors because counts were too low. A later analysis found that HLA-associated TCR beta chains were more clonally expanded and had lower generation probabilities than equally common non-associated chains. A few of the identified cytomegalovirus-associated TCR beta chains were confirmed in vitro to be specific for cytomegalovirus antigens. A later genetic analysis reported fewer N-insertions in productive TCRs among donors in an Asian-associated ancestry cluster than the roughly 650-donor mean.

V lost 6 bases and J lost 4 bases, and the count of bases not matched to a germline gene is 6. Its CDR3 holds 14 amino acids, cysteine through phenylalanine. Solely the CDR3 DNA is kept, with 42 bases framed from the first base. For CDR1 and CDR2, the germline V gene lists KGHSH and LQKENI. Preparation of the library involved the immunoSEQ multiplex PCR assay. The multiplex PCR relied on a mix of 60 forward primers for TCR Vbeta segments and 13 reverse primers for TCR Jbeta segments. Amplification of the CDR3 region of rearranged TCR beta genes was performed with a multiplex PCR assay on genomic DNA. On the Illumina HiSeq System, the amplified TCR beta libraries were sequenced as 87-base-pair reads. Regarding the original processing steps: Across the roughly 700 repertoires, a later analysis counted about 81 million unique TCR beta chains, roughly 11 million of which were shared by at least two donors. Raw reads were error-corrected and collapsed into unique sequences by a nearest-neighbor algorithm in which closely related sequences were merged to remove PCR and sequencing errors. To assign V, D and J gene segments, CDR3 sequences were aligned to IMGT reference sequences. Each retained sequence needed at least a six-nucleotide match to both a V gene segment and a J gene segment. Rearrangements were called productive when the CDR3 lacked stop codons and stayed in frame with V and J; all others were non-productive. Following IMGT convention, CDR3 was defined as the stretch from the second conserved V-encoded cysteine to the conserved J-encoded phenylalanine. In an earlier analysis of approximately 500 of the donors, sequences lacking an unambiguous match to a single V gene segment were excluded. In an earlier analysis of around 600 of the donors, V segments were called functional above 56.7% productive rearrangements and were called segregating when the between-donor standard deviation exceeded 5%. To diagnose cytomegalovirus status from the catalog of TCR beta chain sequences, a statistical classification framework was built. In a later analysis, V and J genes were assigned by comparing TCR nucleotide sequences against IMGT/GENE-DB human TR gene sequences. Using the TCRdist pipeline, a later analysis assigned CDR3 sequences along with most-parsimonious VDJ recombination scenarios. In a later analysis, each TCR beta chain was defined by its CDR3 amino acid sequence together with its V-gene family, and reads lacking a unique V-gene family were excluded. In a later analysis, approximately 640 highly shared, low-generation-probability nucleotide sequences were removed to address suspected cross-contamination and a sequencing artifact. In a later analysis, a clonal expansion index was calculated for each public chain from normalized within-repertoire ranks of inferred template counts. In a later analysis, generation probabilities were computed using a VDJ recombination model fitted to out-of-frame rearrangements, and the results were checked against IGoR. In a later analysis, hypergeometric tests were used to score TCR-TCR, TCR-HLA and TCR-CMV co-occurrence, with a repertoire-size bias correction applied to TCR pairs. False discovery rates were estimated in a later analysis by permuting HLA or CMV assignments 20 times. In a later analysis, co-occurring TCRs were grouped using DBSCAN, with TCRdist sequence similarity added in when clustering inside HLA-allele-positive subsets. Repertoires with fewer than 30,000 or more than 120,000 public chains, plus five repertoires with anomalous nucleotide sharing, were excluded from co-occurrence clustering. The source is immuneACCESS, and TCRdb retained only in-frame sequences with V and J called. Part of the clones is not carried over; for the studies checked, unresolved V genes explain less than half of this, and the remainder is unexplained. That table furnishes V, J and clone size, whereas the DNA furnished D and trimming. The sample includes approximately 170,000 clones, with 77% observed a single time. About 2.6% of the sample belongs to the ten largest clones.

The rearrangement joined TRBV18 to TRBJ2-4; the junction holds 7 bases that match TRBD1. The specimen was PBMCs. The sequence came from a middle-aged woman in good health and CMV-seropositive. The base sequence is TGTGCCAGCTCGCAGGGGGTTCAAAAAAACATTCAGTACTTC. This yields the protein CASSQGVQKNIQYF.